This TCR beta chain was recorded in a study of blood T cell repertoires in COVID-19. Study background: The origin of the acute and convalescent COVID-19 samples was the United States, Italy and Spain. PBMCs, B-cell-depleted T cells, or T cells provided the cDNA or gDNA that made up the material.

The CDR3 has 16 amino acids. V lost 0 bases to trimming and J lost 3 bases, with 16 bases between them. Germline loops: CDR1 SGHKS, CDR2 YYEKEE (reference sequence). This clone was seen once. Original analysis: Counts of nucleated cells, estimated from reference gene primer amplification, were obtained. Profiling relied on immunoSEQ multiplex PCR, and the TCRdb table lists in-frame clones only, not all of them. V and J calls and clone size are given by that table; D and trimming were obtained from the DNA. The data show some 150,000 clones, roughly 84% seen once. Input material: peripheral blood. The rearrangement joins TRBV5-5 to TRBJ2-7; D is possibly TRBD1 (5 bases). This receptor was identified in a man aged 65-85 years with acute or convalescent COVID-19. The CDR3 sequence: CASSLEPPGSGYEQYF. The CDR3 nucleotides read TGTGCCAGCAGCTTGGAGCCCCCAGGGTCAGGCTACGAGCAGTACTTC.